This TCR beta chain was identified in a study of OX40 agonist ivuxolimab in advanced cancers. Study-wide points: With doses of 0.1 to 3.0 mg/kg, CD4+ and CD8+ blood T cells had undergone clonal expansion by week 6. Expanded clones were, on average, more numerous in CD8+ T cells than in CD4+. Near-lowest levels of clonal expansion characterized partial responders at 0.1-3.0 mg/kg.

V was clipped by 5 bases and J by 3 bases, with 14 bases between them. There are 15 residues in the CDR3. CDR1 is LNHDA and CDR2 is SQIVND in the germline V gene (reference sequence). Concerning this clone: Its antigen is not identified.

TCRdb's table, derived via immunoSEQ multiplex PCR, lists solely in-frame clones and lacks some. Seen here are under 30,000 clones, 84% observed once, and the top ten hold over 11%. The sequence came from an adult with an advanced solid tumor such as melanoma, head and neck, liver or kidney cancer. The sequences come from CD4+ or CD8+ T cells sorted from blood, collected in a trial of the OX40 agonist ivuxolimab. The chain joins TRBV19 to TRBJ2-1; D gene uncertain. CDR3 coding DNA: TGTGCCAGTAGTGTCTCATTAGGGAACTACAATGAGCAGTTCTTC. The encoded protein is CASSVSLGNYNEQFF.